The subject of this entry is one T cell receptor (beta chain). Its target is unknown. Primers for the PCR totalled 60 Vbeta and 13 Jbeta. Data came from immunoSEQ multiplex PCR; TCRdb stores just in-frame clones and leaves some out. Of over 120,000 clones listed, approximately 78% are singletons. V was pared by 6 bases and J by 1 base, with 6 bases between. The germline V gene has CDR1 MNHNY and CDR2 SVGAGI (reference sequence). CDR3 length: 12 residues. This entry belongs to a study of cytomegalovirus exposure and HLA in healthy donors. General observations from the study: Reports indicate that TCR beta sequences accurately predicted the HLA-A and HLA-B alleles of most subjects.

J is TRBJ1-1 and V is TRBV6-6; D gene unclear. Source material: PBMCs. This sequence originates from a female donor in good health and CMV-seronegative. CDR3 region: CASRAENTEAFF. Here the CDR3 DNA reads TGTGCCAGCAGGGCGGAGAACACTGAAGCTTTCTTT.